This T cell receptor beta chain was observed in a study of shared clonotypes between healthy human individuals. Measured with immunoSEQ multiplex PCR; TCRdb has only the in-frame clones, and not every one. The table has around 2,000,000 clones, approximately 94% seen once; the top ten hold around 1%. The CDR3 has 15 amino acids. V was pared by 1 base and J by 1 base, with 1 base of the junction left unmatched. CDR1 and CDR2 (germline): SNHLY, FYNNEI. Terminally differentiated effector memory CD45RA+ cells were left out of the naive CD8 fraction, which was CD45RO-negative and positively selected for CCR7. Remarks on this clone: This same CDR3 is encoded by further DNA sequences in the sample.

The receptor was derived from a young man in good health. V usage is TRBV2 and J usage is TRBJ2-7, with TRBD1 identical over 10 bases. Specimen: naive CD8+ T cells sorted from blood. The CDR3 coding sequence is TGTGCCAGCAGTGAAGGGGACAGGGGATCCTACGAGCAGTACTTC. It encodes CASSEGDRGSYEQYF.